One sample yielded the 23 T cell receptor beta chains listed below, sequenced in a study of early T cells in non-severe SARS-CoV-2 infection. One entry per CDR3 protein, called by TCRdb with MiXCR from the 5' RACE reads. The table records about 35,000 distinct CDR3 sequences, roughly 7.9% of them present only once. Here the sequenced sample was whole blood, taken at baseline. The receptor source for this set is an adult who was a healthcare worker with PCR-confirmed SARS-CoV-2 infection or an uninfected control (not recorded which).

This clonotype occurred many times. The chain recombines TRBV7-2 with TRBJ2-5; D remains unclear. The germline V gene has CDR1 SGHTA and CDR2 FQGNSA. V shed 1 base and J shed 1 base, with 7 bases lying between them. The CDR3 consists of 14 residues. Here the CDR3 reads CASSLGAAQETQYF. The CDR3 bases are TGTGCCAGCAGCTTAGGGGCAGCCCAAGAGACCCAGTACTTC.

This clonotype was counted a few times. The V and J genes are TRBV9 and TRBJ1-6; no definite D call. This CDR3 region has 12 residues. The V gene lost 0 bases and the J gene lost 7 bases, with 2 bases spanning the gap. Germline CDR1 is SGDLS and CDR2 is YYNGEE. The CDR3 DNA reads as TGTGCCAGCAGCGTAGGAAATTCACCCCTCCACTTT. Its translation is CASSVGNSPLHF.

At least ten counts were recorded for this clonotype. The CDR3 protein is CASSESSHYEQYF. The DNA of the CDR3 is TGTGCCAGCAGTGAAAGTTCCCACTACGAGCAGTACTTC. The genes are TRBV6-1 and TRBJ2-7, with D unresolved. The CDR3 extends over 13 amino acids. Trimming shortened V by 2 bases and J by 3 bases, and 8 bases separated the two germline ends. Germline V gene data show CDR1 as MNHNS and CDR2 as SASEGT.

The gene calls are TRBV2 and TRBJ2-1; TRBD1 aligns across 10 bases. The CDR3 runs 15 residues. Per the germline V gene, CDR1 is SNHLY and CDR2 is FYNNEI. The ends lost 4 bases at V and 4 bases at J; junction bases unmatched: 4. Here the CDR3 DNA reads TGTGCCAGCAGTGCCGGGACAGGGGCTTACAATGAGCAGTTCTTC. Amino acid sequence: CASSAGTGAYNEQFF.

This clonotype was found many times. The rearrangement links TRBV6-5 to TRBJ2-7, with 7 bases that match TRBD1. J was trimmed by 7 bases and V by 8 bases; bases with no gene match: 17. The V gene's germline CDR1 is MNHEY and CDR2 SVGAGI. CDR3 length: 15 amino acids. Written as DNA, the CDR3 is TGTGCCAGCTCCCACTTCGTGAACAGGGGTGGGGAGCAGTACTTC. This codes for CASSHFVNRGGEQYF.

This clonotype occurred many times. The DNA of the CDR3 is TGTGCCAGCAGTTCCGTGAACACTGAAGCTTTCTTT. The encoded protein is CASSSVNTEAFF. V gene TRBV6-5 combines with J gene TRBJ1-1; D gene unclear. The CDR3 length is 12 residues. Germline V lookup: CDR1 MNHEY, CDR2 SVGAGI. Trimming took 4 bases from V and 0 from J, leaving 3 bases between them.

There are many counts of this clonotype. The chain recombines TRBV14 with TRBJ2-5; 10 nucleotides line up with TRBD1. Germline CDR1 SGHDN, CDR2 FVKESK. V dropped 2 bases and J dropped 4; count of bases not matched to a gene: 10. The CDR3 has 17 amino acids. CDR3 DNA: TGTGCCAGCAGCCAAATCCTCGGGACAGGGGCAACAGAGACCCAGTACTTC. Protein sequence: CASSQILGTGATETQYF.

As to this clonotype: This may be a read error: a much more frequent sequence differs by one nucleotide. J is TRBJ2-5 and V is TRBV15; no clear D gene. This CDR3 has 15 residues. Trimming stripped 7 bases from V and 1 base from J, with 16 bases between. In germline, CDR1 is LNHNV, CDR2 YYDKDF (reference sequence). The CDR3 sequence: CATKSGQIGQETQYF. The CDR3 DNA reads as TGTGCCACCAAAAGTGGGCAGATCGGCCAAGAGACCCAGTACTTC.

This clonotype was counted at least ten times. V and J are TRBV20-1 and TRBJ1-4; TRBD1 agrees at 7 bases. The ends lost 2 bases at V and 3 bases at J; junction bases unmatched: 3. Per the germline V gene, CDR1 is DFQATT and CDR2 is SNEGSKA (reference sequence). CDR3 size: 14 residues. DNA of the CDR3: TGCAGTGCTAGACAGGGGGTTCCTAATGAAAAACTGTTTTTT. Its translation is CSARQGVPNEKLFF.

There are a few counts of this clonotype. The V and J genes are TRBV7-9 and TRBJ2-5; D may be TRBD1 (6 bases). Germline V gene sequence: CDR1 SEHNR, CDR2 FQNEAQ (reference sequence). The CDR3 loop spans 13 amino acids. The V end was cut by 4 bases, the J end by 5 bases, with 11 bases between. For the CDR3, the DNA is TGTGCCAGCAGCTCAGGGGTTGGGGAGACCCAGTACTTC. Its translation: CASSSGVGETQYF.

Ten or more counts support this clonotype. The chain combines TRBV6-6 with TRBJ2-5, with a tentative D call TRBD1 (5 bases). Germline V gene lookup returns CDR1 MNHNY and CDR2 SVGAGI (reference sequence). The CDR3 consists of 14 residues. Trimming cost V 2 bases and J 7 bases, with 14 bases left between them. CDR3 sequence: CASSYGAPNRTQYF. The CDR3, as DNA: TGTGCCAGCAGTTACGGGGCGCCCAATCGGACCCAGTACTTC.

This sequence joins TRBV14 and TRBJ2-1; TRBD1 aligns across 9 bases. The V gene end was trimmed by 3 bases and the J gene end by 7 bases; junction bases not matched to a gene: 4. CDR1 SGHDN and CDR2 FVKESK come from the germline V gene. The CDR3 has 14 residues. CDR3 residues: CASSHTGGWNEQFF. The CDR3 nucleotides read TGTGCCAGCAGCCACACAGGGGGCTGGAATGAGCAGTTCTTC.

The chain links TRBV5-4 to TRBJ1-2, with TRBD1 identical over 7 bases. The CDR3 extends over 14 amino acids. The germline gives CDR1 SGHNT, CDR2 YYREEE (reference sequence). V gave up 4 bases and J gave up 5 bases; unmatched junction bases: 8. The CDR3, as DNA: TGTGCCAGCAGCCCGGGGACAGCGGGATATGGCTACACCTTC. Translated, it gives CASSPGTAGYGYTF.

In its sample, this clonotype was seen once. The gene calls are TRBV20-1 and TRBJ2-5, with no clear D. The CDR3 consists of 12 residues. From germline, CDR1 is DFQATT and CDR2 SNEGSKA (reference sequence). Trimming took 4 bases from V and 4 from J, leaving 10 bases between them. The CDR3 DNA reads TGCAGTGCTAAACCCCGACTAGAGACCCAGTACTTC. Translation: CSAKPRLETQYF.

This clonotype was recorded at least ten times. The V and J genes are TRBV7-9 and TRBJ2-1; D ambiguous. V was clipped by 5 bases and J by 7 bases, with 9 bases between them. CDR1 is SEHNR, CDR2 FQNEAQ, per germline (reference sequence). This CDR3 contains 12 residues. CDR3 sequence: CASSPSYNEQFF. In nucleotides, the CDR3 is TGTGCCAGCAGCCCGTCGTATAATGAGCAGTTCTTC.

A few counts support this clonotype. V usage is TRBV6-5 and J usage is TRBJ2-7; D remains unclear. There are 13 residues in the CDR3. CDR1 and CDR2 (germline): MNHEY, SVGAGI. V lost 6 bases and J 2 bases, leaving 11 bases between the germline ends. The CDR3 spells CASRGTVTYEQYF. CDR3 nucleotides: TGTGCCAGCAGGGGTACTGTTACCTACGAGCAGTACTTC.

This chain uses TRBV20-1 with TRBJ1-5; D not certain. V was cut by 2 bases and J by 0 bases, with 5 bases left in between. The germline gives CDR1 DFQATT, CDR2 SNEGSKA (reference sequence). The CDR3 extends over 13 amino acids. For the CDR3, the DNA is TGCAGTGCTAGATACGGTAGCAATCAGCCCCAGCATTTT. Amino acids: CSARYGSNQPQHF.

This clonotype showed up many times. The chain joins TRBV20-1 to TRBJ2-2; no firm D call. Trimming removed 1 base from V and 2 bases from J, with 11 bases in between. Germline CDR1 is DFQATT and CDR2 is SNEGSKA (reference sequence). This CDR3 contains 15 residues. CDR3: CSARVSPGNTGELFF. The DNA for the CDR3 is TGCAGTGCTAGAGTCTCCCCCGGTAACACCGGGGAGCTGTTTTTT.

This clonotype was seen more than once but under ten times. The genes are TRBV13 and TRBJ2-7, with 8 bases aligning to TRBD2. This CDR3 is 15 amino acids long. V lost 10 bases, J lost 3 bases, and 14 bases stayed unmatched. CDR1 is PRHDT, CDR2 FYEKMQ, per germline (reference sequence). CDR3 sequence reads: CATRQRGGLNYEQYF. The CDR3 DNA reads TGTGCCACCCGTCAACGGGGGGGTCTCAACTACGAGCAGTACTTC.

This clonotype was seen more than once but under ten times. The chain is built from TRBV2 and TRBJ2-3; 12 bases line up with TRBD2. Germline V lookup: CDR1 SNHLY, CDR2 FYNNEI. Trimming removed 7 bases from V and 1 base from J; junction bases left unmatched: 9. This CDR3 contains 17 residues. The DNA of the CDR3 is TGTGCCAGCACCCTAGGACTAGCGGGGCCACGCACAGATACGCAGTATTTT. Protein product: CASTLGLAGPRTDTQYF. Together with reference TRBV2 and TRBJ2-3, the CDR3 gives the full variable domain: EPEVTQTPSHQVTQMGQEVILRCVPISNHLYFYWYRQILGQKVEFLVSFYNNEISEKSEIFDDQFSVERPDGSNFTLKIRSTKLEDSAMYFCASTLGLAGPRTDTQYFGPGTRLTVL.

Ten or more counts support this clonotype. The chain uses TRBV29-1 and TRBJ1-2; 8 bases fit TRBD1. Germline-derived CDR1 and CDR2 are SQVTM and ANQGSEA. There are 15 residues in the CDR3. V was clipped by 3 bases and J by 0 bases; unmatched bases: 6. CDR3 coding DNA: TGCAGCGTTGAGGACAGGGTACTCGCTAACTATGGCTACACCTTC. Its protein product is CSVEDRVLANYGYTF.

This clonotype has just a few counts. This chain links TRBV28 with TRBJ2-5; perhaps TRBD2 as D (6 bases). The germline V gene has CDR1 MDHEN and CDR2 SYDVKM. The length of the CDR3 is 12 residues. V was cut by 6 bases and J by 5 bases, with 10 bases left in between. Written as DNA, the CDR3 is TGTGCCAGCAGGGGACTCGGGGAGACCCAGTACTTC. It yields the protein CASRGLGETQYF. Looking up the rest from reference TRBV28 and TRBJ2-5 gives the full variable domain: DVKVTQSSRYLVKRTGEKVFLECVQDMDHENMFWYRQDPGLGLRLIYFSYDVKMKEKGDIPEGYSVSREKKERFSLILESASTNQTSMYLCASRGLGETQYFGPGTRLLVL.

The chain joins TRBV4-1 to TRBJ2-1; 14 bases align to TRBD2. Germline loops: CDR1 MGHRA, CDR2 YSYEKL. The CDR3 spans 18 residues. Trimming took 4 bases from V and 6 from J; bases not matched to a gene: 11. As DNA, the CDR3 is TGCGCCAGCAGCCCTCCTCCTCGGACTAGCGGGGGGACCAATGAGCAGTTCTTC. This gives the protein CASSPPPRTSGGTNEQFF.